Included here is one T cell receptor (beta chain) sequence, with context. Its antigen remains undetermined. Per-base qualities were not stored, and no clone one base away is much larger. This sample stems from a study of T-cell memory formation after mild COVID-19 (dated by TCRdb to 2020 to 2023). At the level of the whole study: TCR sequence clusters from the two donors were found to be largely donor specific. Longitudinal TCRalpha and TCRbeta repertoire sequencing tracked T-cell clones expanding and contracting after mild COVID-19 in a couple of donors. Two young, previously healthy adult volunteers made up the cohort, one male and one female.

Broader findings and caveats from the paper: Some responding clones were found in pre-infection memory, which suggests that pre-existing cross-reactive memory T cells took part in the SARS-CoV-2 response. Clones that contracted from day 15 to 85 showed balanced CD4/CD8 phenotypes, whereas a second wave of clones that expanded from day 15 to 37 leaned towards CD4+. The second-wave clones that peaked on day 37 were not confirmed to be SARS-CoV-2 specific. Contracting CD4+ clones appeared mostly in the CM and EM memory subsets, whereas CD8+ clones were enriched in EMRA. The study included only a couple of mild cases, and larger cohorts that include severe cases with pre-infection samples were judged to be necessary.

Sequencing used an Illumina NovaSeq 6000. Using 5'RACE with constant-segment primers, TCRalpha and TCRbeta cDNA libraries were constructed, with sample barcodes and unique molecular identifiers added in the process. RNA was extracted from every sample with Trizol reagent. Library amplification was performed in two PCR steps, and a second sample barcode and Illumina TruSeq adapters were introduced in the second step. Sequencing of the libraries was done on an Illumina NovaSeq, producing 2 x 150 bp paired-end reads. In the source study's methods: The reads were demultiplexed and collapsed into UMI-guided consensus sequences using migec v1.2.7. Using mixcr v2.1.11, UMI consensuses were aligned to TRA and TRB V and J templates and then assembled into clonotypes. Clonotypes were classified as expanded or contracted when called significant by both edgeR and NoisET, with noise models trained on biological replicates. For edgeR calls, the thresholds were a false discovery rate-adjusted p below 0.01 and a log2 fold-change of 1. As an exploratory analysis of dynamics, max-normalized trajectories of the 1000 most abundant clonotypes were examined by PCA with hierarchical clustering. Separately sequenced CD4+ and CD8+ repertoires were used to assign the CD4 or CD8 phenotype of responding clones. TCRdb cleaned the public reads at Q25 with fastp, built clones with MiXCR and kept in-frame beta chains. Records with the same CDR3 protein are collapsed into one entry carrying the most frequent genes and DNA. TCRdb, not the original authors, processed these V and J calls. In all, the sample holds 350,000 to 500,000 distinct CDR3 sequences, and roughly 20% of those were seen once. In total, the top ten clones hold 7.5% to 9.5% of the sample.

V drops 4 bases and J drops 0 bases, leaving 12 bases in between. Reading the germline V gene gives CDR1 MGHRA and CDR2 YSYEKL. From its cysteine to its phenylalanine, the CDR3 spans 15 amino acids. Only the CDR3 region is kept as DNA, spanning 45 bases read in frame from base 1. Ficoll-Paque density gradient centrifugation was used to isolate PBMCs. The sample consisted of PBMCs or a T cell subset sorted from them (not recorded which). The receptor was isolated from an adult woman who had mild COVID-19 (a few samples of this study predate the infection). The sample titles of this study are shuffled in the database, so cell type and time point are left out; the donor was told from shared clones. The rearranged chain carries TRBV4-1 and TRBJ1-2, and perhaps TRBD1 as D gene, on 6 matching bases. The CDR3 sequence is CASSPLTGSNYGYTF. The DNA sequence reads TGCGCCAGCAGCCCCCTGACAGGCTCTAACTATGGCTACACCTTC.